The 14 T cell receptor beta chains below all came from one sample that was sequenced in a study of blood T cells in healthy people across ages. PCR was performed a second time for about 7 to 11 cycles using a sample-barcoded 5' primer and a J-beta primer mix. TCRdb re-analysed the 5' RACE reads in MiXCR, keeping a single row per CDR3 protein. The sample lists 1.8 million or so distinct CDR3 sequences, about 39% seen once, with roughly 24% in the top ten. Material for sequencing was blood. The receptor source for this set is a human donor in good health.

The chain is built from TRBV7-2 and TRBJ1-6; D possibly corresponds to TRBD1 (5 bases). V was trimmed by 1 base and J by 7 bases, leaving 11 bases between them. CDR1 SGHTA and CDR2 FQGNSA come from the germline V gene. The CDR3 contains 15 residues. Here the CDR3 reads CASSLGPQANSPLHF. CDR3 nucleotides: TGTGCCAGCAGCTTAGGGCCACAGGCCAATTCACCCCTCCACTTT.

The rearrangement uses TRBV9 and TRBJ2-5; 16 nucleotides align to TRBD2. Germline V gene data show CDR1 as SGDLS and CDR2 as YYNGEE. The CDR3 loop spans 18 amino acids. V dropped 5 bases and J dropped 11; count of bases not matched to a gene: 18. The DNA for the CDR3 is TGTGCCAGCAGGGGGACTAGCGGGGGGGCAGGTTCTCCAGATACGCAGTACTTC. Translating it yields CASRGTSGGAGSPDTQYF.

The chain joins TRBV10-3 to TRBJ1-2; the D gene is possibly TRBD1 (5 bases). This CDR3 region has 14 residues. The germline gives CDR1 ENHRY, CDR2 SYGVKD. The V gene lost 6 bases and the J gene lost 4 bases, with 15 bases spanning the gap. CDR3 sequence reads: CAISDGGIGYGYTF. The CDR3 region has the DNA TGTGCCATCAGCGACGGGGGGATTGGCTATGGCTACACCTTC.

CDR3 residues: CASSTPGGNNEQFF. CDR3 DNA sequence: TGTGCCAGCAGTACCCCAGGGGGGAACAATGAGCAGTTCTTC. The chain carries TRBV28 and TRBJ2-1; a weak D match, TRBD1 (7 bases). The V and J ends lost 5 bases and 5 bases respectively, with 13 bases between them. CDR3 length equals 14 residues. The germline gives CDR1 MDHEN, CDR2 SYDVKM.

This clonotype has only one observation. This chain connects TRBV7-6 to TRBJ1-5; the match to TRBD1 covers 9 bases. Germline lookup yields CDR1 SGHVS and CDR2 FNYEAQ. This CDR3 comprises 19 residues. Trimming at V came to 5 bases and at J to 0 bases, leaving 14 bases not matched to a gene. In DNA, the CDR3 is TGTGCCAGCAGCACCCCAAGGACAGGGGCCCCCTATAGCAATCAGCCCCAGCATTTT. Translating it yields CASSTPRTGAPYSNQPQHF.

This clonotype was picked up a small number of times. The junction departs from the called germline gene at one end, perhaps through a read error. The chain couples TRBV15 to TRBJ2-1; D is uncertain. The germline V gene encodes CDR1 LNHNV and CDR2 YYDKDF (reference sequence). The CDR3 runs 15 residues. The CDR3 sequence is CATSGDGRSYNEQFF. The CDR3 nucleotides are TGTGCCACCAGCGGAGATGGGCGGTCCTACAATGAGCAGTTCTTC.

This chain joins TRBV4-3 and TRBJ2-1, with D possibly matching TRBD1 (9 bases). The germline CDR1 and CDR2 sequences are LGHNA and YSLEER. The CDR3 consists of 15 residues. Trimming removed 4 bases from V and 7 bases from J, with 17 bases in between. The CDR3 sequence: CASSLLAGTGNEQFF. The CDR3 nucleotides are TGCGCCAGCAGCCTTTTAGCGGGGACAGGGAATGAGCAGTTCTTC.

The chain links TRBV4-2 to TRBJ1-1, with D tentatively TRBD1 (6 bases). This CDR3 region has 14 residues. Trimming shortened V by 4 bases and J by 1 base, and 10 bases separated the two germline ends. Germline lookup yields CDR1 LGHNA and CDR2 YNFKEQ. The CDR3 spells CASSRPGQNTEAFF. CDR3 in DNA: TGTGCCAGCAGCCGCCCGGGACAGAACACTGAAGCTTTCTTT.

This chain connects TRBV24-1 to TRBJ1-5, with no clear D. The CDR3 runs to 11 residues. V lost 10 bases and J 11 bases, leaving 14 bases between the germline ends. Per the germline V gene, CDR1 is KGHDR and CDR2 is SFDVKD. The CDR3 region has the DNA TGTGCCACGGAGGAAGAGTCTGCCCAGCATTTT. It encodes CATEEESAQHF.

A few counts support this clonotype. This chain connects TRBV5-6 to TRBJ2-7; 10 bases line up with TRBD1. The CDR3 has 18 residues. Germline CDR1 reads SGHDT; CDR2 reads YYEEEE. V was pared by 1 base and J by 5 bases, with 15 bases of the junction left unmatched. CDR3 protein: CASSLMTGNRDRGHEQYF. The DNA of the CDR3 is TGTGCCAGCAGCTTGATGACGGGAAACCGGGACAGGGGCCACGAGCAGTACTTC.

The chain employs TRBV25-1 and TRBJ1-2; D unclear. Trimming removed 1 base from V and 6 bases from J, with 12 bases in between. The CDR3 has 14 residues. Germline V gives CDR1 MGHDK, CDR2 SYGVNS. The CDR3 DNA follows: TGTGCCAGCAGTGAATTGGGAGGGAGCCATGGCTACACCTTC. Its protein product is CASSELGGSHGYTF.

This clonotype has ten or more counts. The rearrangement links TRBV5-1 to TRBJ2-3; TRBD1 aligns across 8 bases. Germline CDR1 reads SGHRS; CDR2 reads YFSETQ. This CDR3 region has 14 residues. Unmatched junction bases numbered 3, after V lost 3 bases and J lost 3 bases. As DNA, the CDR3 is TGCGCCAGCAGCTACCGACAGGGGACAGATACGCAGTATTTT. Translating it yields CASSYRQGTDTQYF.

With regard to this clonotype: The junction departs from germline at one end; a sequencing error may be responsible. This chain uses TRBV4-3 with TRBJ2-1; D uncertain. Germline V gene lookup returns CDR1 LGHNA and CDR2 YSLEER. The CDR3 length is 14 residues. CDR3 coding DNA: TGCGCCAGCAGCCAAGGACTCTCCTTCAATGAGCAGTTCTTC. Its protein product is CASSQGLSFNEQFF.

This clonotype was observed a few times. The V call is TRBV7-2, the J call TRBJ2-1, with TRBD2 matching over 9 bases. The CDR3 is 15 amino acids. The J segment lost 4 bases and the V segment lost 4 bases, leaving 5 bases of the junction unmatched. In germline, CDR1 is SGHTA, CDR2 FQGNSA. The CDR3 reads CASSSRGGDYNEQFF. CDR3 nucleotides: TGTGCCAGCAGCTCCCGCGGGGGGGATTACAATGAGCAGTTCTTC.